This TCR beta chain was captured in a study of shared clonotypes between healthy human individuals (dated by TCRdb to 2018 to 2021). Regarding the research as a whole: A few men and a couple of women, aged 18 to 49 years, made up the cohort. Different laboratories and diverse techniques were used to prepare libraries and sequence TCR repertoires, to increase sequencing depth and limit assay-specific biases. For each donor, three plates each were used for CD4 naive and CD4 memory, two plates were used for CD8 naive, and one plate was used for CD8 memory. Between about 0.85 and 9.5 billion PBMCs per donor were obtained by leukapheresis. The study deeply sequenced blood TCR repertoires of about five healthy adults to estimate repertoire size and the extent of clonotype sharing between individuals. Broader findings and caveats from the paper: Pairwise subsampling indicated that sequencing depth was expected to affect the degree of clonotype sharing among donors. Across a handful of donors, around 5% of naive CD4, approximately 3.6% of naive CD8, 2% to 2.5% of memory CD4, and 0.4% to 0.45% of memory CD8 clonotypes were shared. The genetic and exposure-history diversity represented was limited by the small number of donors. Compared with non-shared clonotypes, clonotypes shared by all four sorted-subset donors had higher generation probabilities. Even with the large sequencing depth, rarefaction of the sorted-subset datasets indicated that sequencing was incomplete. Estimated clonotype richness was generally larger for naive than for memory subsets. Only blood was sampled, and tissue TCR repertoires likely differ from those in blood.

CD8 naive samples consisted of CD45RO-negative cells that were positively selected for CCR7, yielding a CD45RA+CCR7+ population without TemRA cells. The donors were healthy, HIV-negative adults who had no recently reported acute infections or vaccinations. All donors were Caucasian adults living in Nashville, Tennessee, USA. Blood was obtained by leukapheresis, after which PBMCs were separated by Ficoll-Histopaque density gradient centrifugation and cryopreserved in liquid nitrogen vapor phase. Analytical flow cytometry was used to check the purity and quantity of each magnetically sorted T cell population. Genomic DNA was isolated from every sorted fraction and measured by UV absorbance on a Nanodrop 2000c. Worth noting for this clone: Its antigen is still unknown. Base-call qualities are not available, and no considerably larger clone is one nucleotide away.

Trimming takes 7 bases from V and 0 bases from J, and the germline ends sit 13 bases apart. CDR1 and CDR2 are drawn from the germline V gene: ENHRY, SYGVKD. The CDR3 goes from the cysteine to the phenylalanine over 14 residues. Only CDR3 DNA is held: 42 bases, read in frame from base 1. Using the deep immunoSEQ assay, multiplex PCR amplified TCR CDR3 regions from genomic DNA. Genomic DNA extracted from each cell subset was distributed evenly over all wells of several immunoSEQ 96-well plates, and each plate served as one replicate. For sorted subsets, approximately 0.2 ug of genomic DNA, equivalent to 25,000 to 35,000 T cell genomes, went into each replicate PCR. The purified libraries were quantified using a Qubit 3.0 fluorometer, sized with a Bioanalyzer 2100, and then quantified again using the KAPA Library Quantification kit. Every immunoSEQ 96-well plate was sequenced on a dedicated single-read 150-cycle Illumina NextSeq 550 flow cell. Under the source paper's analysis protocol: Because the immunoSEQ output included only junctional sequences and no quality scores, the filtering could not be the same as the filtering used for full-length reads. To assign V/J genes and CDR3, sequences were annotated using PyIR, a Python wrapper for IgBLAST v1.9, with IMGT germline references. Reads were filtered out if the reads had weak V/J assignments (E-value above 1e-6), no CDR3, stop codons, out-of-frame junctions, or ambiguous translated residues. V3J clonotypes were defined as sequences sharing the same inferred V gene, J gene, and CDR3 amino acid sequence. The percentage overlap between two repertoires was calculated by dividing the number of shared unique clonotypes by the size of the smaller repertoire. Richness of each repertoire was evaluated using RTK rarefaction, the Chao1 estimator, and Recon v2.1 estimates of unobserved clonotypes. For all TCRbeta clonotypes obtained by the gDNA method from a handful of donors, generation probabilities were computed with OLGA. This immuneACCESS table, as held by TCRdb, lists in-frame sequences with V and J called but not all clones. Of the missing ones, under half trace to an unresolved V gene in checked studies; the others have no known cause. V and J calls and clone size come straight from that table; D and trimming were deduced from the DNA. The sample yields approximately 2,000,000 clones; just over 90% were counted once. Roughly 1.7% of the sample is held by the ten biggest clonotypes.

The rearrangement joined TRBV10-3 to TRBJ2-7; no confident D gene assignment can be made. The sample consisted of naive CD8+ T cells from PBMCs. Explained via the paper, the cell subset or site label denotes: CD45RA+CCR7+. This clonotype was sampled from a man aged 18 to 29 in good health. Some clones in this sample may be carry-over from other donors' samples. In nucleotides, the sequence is TGTGCCATCACTGCAGACATTTCCTCCTACGAGCAGTACTTC. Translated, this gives CAITADISSYEQYF.